These 25 T cell receptor beta chains were all obtained from the same sample, sequenced in a study of T-cell memory formation after mild COVID-19. MiXCR, run by TCRdb on the 5' RACE reads, gives a single entry per CDR3 protein. The sample holds around 400,000 distinct CDR3 sequences, 20% to 25% seen once. Sequenced input: PBMCs or a T cell subset sorted from them (not recorded which). Receptors were obtained from an adult woman who had mild COVID-19 (a few samples of this study predate the infection). Cell type and time point are not known.

CDR3 DNA: TGCAGTGCGAATAGCGGGAGGGAGCAGTTCTTC. This sequence encodes CSANSGREQFF. J is TRBJ2-1 and V is TRBV20-1; TRBD2 aligns across 10 bases. Losses at the gene ends were 6 bases for V and 10 bases for J; bases not matched to a gene: 3. The CDR3 covers 11 residues. CDR1 and CDR2 from the germline V gene are DFQATT and SNEGSKA (reference sequence).

The V call is TRBV5-1, the J call TRBJ2-5; D is ambiguous. The CDR3 is 14 residues long. CDR1 is SGHRS, CDR2 YFSETQ, per germline. With 5 bases removed from V and 4 bases from J, the gap between germline ends came to 15 bases. CDR3 in amino acids: CASRETLPSETQYF. The CDR3 coding sequence is TGCGCCAGCAGAGAGACCCTCCCCTCAGAGACCCAGTACTTC.

The V call is TRBV11-3, the J call TRBJ2-5, with 7 bases fitting TRBD1. Looked up from germline, CDR1 is SGHNT and CDR2 is YENEEA. V shed 4 bases, J shed 2 bases, and the junction held 10 bases outside the gene matches. There are 16 residues in the CDR3. As DNA, the CDR3 is TGTGCCAGCAGCTCCTGGGACAGCCGGAGTCAAGAGACCCAGTACTTC. Encoded protein: CASSSWDSRSQETQYF. Using reference TRBV11-3 and TRBJ2-5 for the parts outside the CDR3, the full variable domain is EAGVVQSPRYKIIEKKQPVAFWCNPISGHNTLYWYLQNLGQGPELLIRYENEEAVDDSQLPKDRFSAERLKGVDSTLKIQPAELGDSAVYLCASSSWDSRSQETQYFGPGTRLLVL.

The rearrangement uses TRBV6-2 or TRBV6-3 and TRBJ1-5; TRBD1 is a possible D gene (6 bases). The germline V gene encodes CDR1 MNHEY and CDR2 SVGEGT. Trimming shortened V by 11 bases and J by 0 bases, and 11 bases separated the two germline ends. The CDR3 runs to 13 residues. CDR3 DNA sequence: TGTGCCGCGAGACAGGATAGCAATCAGCCCCAGCATTTT. Protein sequence: CAARQDSNQPQHF.

V and J are TRBV10-3 and TRBJ1-1; a weak D match, TRBD1 (5 bases). The ends were cut back, 7 bases at V and 1 base at J, with 10 bases in the middle. This CDR3 has 13 residues. Germline V gene data show CDR1 as ENHRY and CDR2 as SYGVKD. CDR3 nucleotide sequence: TGTGCCATCAACCGGACACCGAACACTGAAGCTTTCTTT. Amino acid sequence: CAINRTPNTEAFF.

The rearrangement uses TRBV6-2 or TRBV6-3 and TRBJ2-1, with D possibly being TRBD1 (5 bases). This CDR3 is built from 19 residues. V lost 0 bases and J lost 2, with 20 bases in between. The germline V gene has CDR1 MNHEY and CDR2 SVGEGT. CDR3 nucleotide sequence: TGTGCCAGCAGTTACTCGATAGGGGCCGCCGGTATGACCTACAATGAGCAGTTCTTC. Its translation is CASSYSIGAAGMTYNEQFF.

This clonotype was counted only a few times. This chain uses TRBV12-3 or TRBV12-4 with TRBJ1-5; D unclear. The CDR3 loop spans 17 amino acids. Trimming pared 5 bases from V and 2 bases from J, leaving 19 bases between. The CDR3 nucleotides read TGTGCCAGCAGTCCCGGCCGACGGCTCTCGGGCAATCAGCCCCAGCATTTT. It encodes CASSPGRRLSGNQPQHF.

This chain joins TRBV11-2 and TRBJ1-2, with D possibly TRBD1 on 5 matching bases. The CDR3 spans 15 residues. CDR1 is SGHAT, CDR2 FQNNGV, per germline. V dropped 6 bases and J dropped 4 bases, with 18 bases sitting between them. CDR3 in amino acids: CASRSLRVGGYGYTF. CDR3 nucleotide sequence: TGTGCCAGCAGATCCCTACGGGTGGGGGGCTATGGCTACACCTTC.

Many counts were recorded for this clonotype. In nucleotides, the CDR3 is TGTGCCACCAGTGACTCCTCAGGGGTCAATATCAATCAGCCCCAGCATTTT. Protein sequence: CATSDSSGVNINQPQHF. The chain has TRBV24-1 and TRBJ1-5, with D possibly matching TRBD1 (6 bases). Trimming pared 4 bases from V and 3 bases from J, leaving 18 bases between. The CDR3 has 17 amino acids. CDR1 and CDR2 from the germline V gene are KGHDR and SFDVKD.

This clonotype occurred a few times. The chain links TRBV7-9 to TRBJ2-5; TRBD1 might be the D (6 bases). V was clipped by 5 bases and J by 5 bases, with 15 bases between them. The CDR3 loop spans 14 amino acids. The germline gives CDR1 SEHNR, CDR2 FQNEAQ (reference sequence). The CDR3 spells CASSTGQSRETQYF. DNA of the CDR3: TGTGCCAGCAGCACGGGACAATCTCGGGAGACCCAGTACTTC. Full variable domain (rest looked up from reference TRBV7-9 and TRBJ2-5): DTGVSQNPRHKITKRGQNVTFRCDPISEHNRLYWYRQTLGQGPEFLTYFQNEAQLEKSRLLSDRFSAERPKGSFSTLEIQRTEQGDSAMYLCASSTGQSRETQYFGPGTRLLVL.

In this sample, this clonotype turned up a few times. The rearrangement links TRBV18 to TRBJ1-3; D not resolved. This CDR3 has 14 residues. Germline CDR1 is KGHSH and CDR2 is LQKENI. Trimming took 6 bases from V and 0 from J, leaving 9 bases between them. CDR3 residues: CASSPGRSGNTIYF. In DNA, the CDR3 is TGTGCCAGCTCGCCGGGCCGCTCTGGAAACACCATATATTTT.

The chain employs TRBV6-5 and TRBJ2-1; TRBD2 matches at 10 bases. Germline loops: CDR1 MNHEY, CDR2 SVGAGI. Trimming cost V 0 bases and J 7 bases; bases outside gene matches: 6. The CDR3 extends over 16 amino acids. In nucleotides, the CDR3 is TGTGCCAGCAGTTACTCGAATAGCGGGGGGTTGAATGAGCAGTTCTTC. It specifies CASSYSNSGGLNEQFF.

This clonotype was seen a few times. The chain links TRBV7-2 to TRBJ1-5; D is unresolved. The germline V and J ends were trimmed by 1 base and 2 bases, with 6 bases remaining between them. Germline CDR1 is SGHTA and CDR2 is FQGNSA. The length of the CDR3 is 14 residues. The CDR3 sequence is CASSLGLGNQPQHF. DNA of the CDR3: TGTGCCAGCAGCTTAGGACTTGGCAATCAGCCCCAGCATTTT.

The chain links TRBV5-1 to TRBJ2-7, with TRBD1 matching 11 bases. Germline CDR1 is SGHRS and CDR2 is YFSETQ. V dropped 4 bases and J dropped 5; count of bases not matched to a gene: 8. This CDR3 region has 15 residues. Written as DNA, the CDR3 is TGCGCCAGCAGCCTAGGACAGGGGGCCGGGGACGAGCAGTACTTC. Translated, it gives CASSLGQGAGDEQYF.

V and J are TRBV7-9 and TRBJ2-7; TRBD1 agrees at 9 bases. Germline trimming cut 4 bases from V and 3 bases from J; bases unmatched to any gene: 4. CDR1 SEHNR and CDR2 FQNEAQ come from the germline V gene (reference sequence). The CDR3 consists of 14 residues. For the CDR3, the DNA is TGTGCCAGCAGCTGGACAGGGGTCAACTACGAGCAGTACTTC. Protein: CASSWTGVNYEQYF.

The chain has TRBV5-5 and TRBJ1-1; 9 bases fit TRBD1. The CDR3 extends over 15 amino acids. Germline lookup yields CDR1 SGHKS and CDR2 YYEKEE (reference sequence). V lost 6 bases to trimming and J lost 0 bases; unmatched junction nucleotides: 6. CDR3 DNA: TGTGCCAGCACATGGGGACAGGGCGTGAACACTGAAGCTTTCTTT. This codes for CASTWGQGVNTEAFF.

V and J are TRBV20-1 and TRBJ1-2; D is unclear. The CDR3 has 13 amino acids. CDR1 and CDR2 from the germline V gene are DFQATT and SNEGSKA (reference sequence). Trimming left V 1 base short and J 5 bases short, with 11 bases between. The CDR3 region has the DNA TGCAGTGCTAGAGGGAACAGCCCTTATGGCTACACCTTC. Its protein product is CSARGNSPYGYTF.

In its sample, this clonotype was seen a few times. The CDR3 here is CASSLGWSSGGQNTGELFF. The CDR3 DNA is TGTGCCAGCAGCTTAGGTTGGTCTAGCGGGGGACAGAACACCGGGGAGCTGTTTTTT. The chain links TRBV7-8 to TRBJ2-2, with 10 bases fitting TRBD2. Germline V gene data show CDR1 as SGHVS and CDR2 as FQNEAQ. The CDR3 has 19 residues. The junction had 9 bases not matched to a gene; V was cut back by 1 base and J by 1 base.

The V call is TRBV10-3, the J call TRBJ1-6, with a possible D match to TRBD1 (5 bases). CDR3 length equals 17 residues. The germline V gene encodes CDR1 ENHRY and CDR2 SYGVKD. V dropped 6 bases and J dropped 6 bases, with 21 bases sitting between them. CDR3 sequence reads: CAIRPDPPGIVNSPLHF. The CDR3, as DNA: TGTGCCATCAGACCCGACCCCCCAGGGATTGTTAATTCACCCCTCCACTTT.

The genes are TRBV20-1 and TRBJ2-6, with a weak D call TRBD1 (6 bases). The CDR3 loop spans 16 amino acids. Germline assignment: CDR1 DFQATT and CDR2 SNEGSKA (reference sequence). V was clipped by 6 bases and J by 0 bases, with 15 bases between them. CDR3 sequence reads: CSAGPGQDSGANVLTF. The CDR3 region has the DNA TGCAGTGCGGGCCCGGGACAAGACTCTGGGGCCAACGTCCTGACTTTC.

The chain employs TRBV10-3 and TRBJ2-1, with 7 nucleotides matching TRBD2. CDR1 and CDR2 (germline): ENHRY, SYGVKD. The CDR3 contains 16 residues. The trim removed 6 bases at V and 0 bases at J, leaving 8 bases unmatched. CDR3 in amino acids: CAISRSSGSSYNEQFF. The CDR3 DNA follows: TGTGCCATCAGCCGATCTAGCGGTAGCTCCTACAATGAGCAGTTCTTC.

The sample holds a few counts of this clonotype. The genes are TRBV27 and TRBJ2-2; D gene uncertain. The CDR3 contains 12 residues. Trimming shortened V by 6 bases and J by 5 bases, and 7 bases separated the two germline ends. In germline, CDR1 is MNHEY, CDR2 SMNVEV (reference sequence). The CDR3 bases are TGTGCCAGCAGGCGAACGACCGGGGAGCTGTTTTTT. Translating it yields CASRRTTGELFF.

The V call is TRBV5-1, the J call TRBJ2-7; D might be TRBD2 (5 bases). This CDR3 has 14 residues. The germline V and J ends were trimmed by 3 bases and 7 bases, with 17 bases remaining between them. Germline V gives CDR1 SGHRS, CDR2 YFSETQ. CDR3 region: CASSSTGSPGEQYF. The CDR3 nucleotides read TGCGCCAGCAGCTCGACCGGATCCCCGGGGGAGCAGTACTTC.

This clonotype turned up a few times. The rearrangement links TRBV7-9 to TRBJ1-1; D is unclear. The germline V gene has CDR1 SEHNR and CDR2 FQNEAQ (reference sequence). Trimming removed 5 bases from V and 1 base from J, with 11 bases in between. The CDR3 length is 14 residues. CDR3 bases: TGTGCCAGCAGCCCGTCGGGAGCGAACACTGAAGCTTTCTTT. Its protein product is CASSPSGANTEAFF.

This clonotype showed up just a few times. As DNA, the CDR3 is TGCAGTGCGTCGTCGGGTTCGTATGAAAAACTGTTTTTT. Encoded protein: CSASSGSYEKLFF. The chain combines TRBV20-1 with TRBJ1-4; D remains unclear. The V gene lost 6 bases and the J gene lost 6 bases, with 14 bases spanning the gap. CDR1 is DFQATT and CDR2 is SNEGSKA in the germline V gene (reference sequence). The CDR3 extends over 13 amino acids.